The 23 T cell receptor beta chains below were found in one sample sequenced in a study of blood T cell repertoires in COVID-19. TCRdb's copy holds only in-frame clones and misses some; the assay was immunoSEQ multiplex PCR. The sample consists of around 70,000 clones, approximately 90% of them appearing once. The sample taken for sequencing was peripheral blood. These receptors originate from a man in his fifties or sixties with acute or convalescent COVID-19.

This clone was detected only a few times. V gene TRBV19 combines with J gene TRBJ1-2, with a possible D match to TRBD1 (5 bases). The V and J ends lost 5 bases and 4 bases respectively, with 11 bases between them. The CDR3 covers 13 residues. Per germline, CDR1 LNHDA and CDR2 SQIVND (reference sequence). DNA of the CDR3: TGTGCCAGTAGTCGGCAGGGTCCCTATGGCTACACCTTC. Protein: CASSRQGPYGYTF.

This chain uses TRBV7-3 with TRBJ2-2; D possibly corresponds to TRBD1 (6 bases). Deletions cut 6 bases from V and 5 bases from J, with 19 bases between. The germline gives CDR1 SGHTA, CDR2 FQGTGA. This CDR3 contains 16 residues. CDR3 bases: TGTGCCAGCAGACCGCCGGGACAAGGCTGGACCGGGGAGCTGTTTTTT. Residues: CASRPPGQGWTGELFF.

In DNA form, the CDR3 reads TGTGCCAGCAGCCTTGACAGGGACTATGGCTACACCTTC. This sequence encodes CASSLDRDYGYTF. V usage is TRBV6-2 or TRBV6-3 and J usage is TRBJ1-2; 7 bases match TRBD1. Germline loops: CDR1 MNHEY, CDR2 SVGEGT. The CDR3 is 13 amino acids. V lost 6 bases and J lost 3; bases outside the gene matches: 4.

The J gene is TRBJ2-2, the V gene TRBV5-1; 8 nucleotides agree with TRBD1. Losses at the gene ends were 0 bases for V and 4 bases for J; bases not matched to a gene: 2. CDR3 length equals 15 residues. Germline V gene lookup returns CDR1 SGHRS and CDR2 YFSETQ. The CDR3 region has the DNA TGCGCCAGCAGCTTGGCAGACAGGGGCACCGGGGAGCTGTTTTTT. Residues: CASSLADRGTGELFF. The entire variable domain, with the rest obtained from reference TRBV5-1 and TRBJ2-2, is as follows: KAGVTQTPRYLIKTRGQQVTLSCSPISGHRSVSWYQQTPGQGLQFLFEYFSETQRNKGNFPGRFSGRQFSNSRSEMNVSTLELGDSALYLCASSLADRGTGELFFGEGSRLTVL.

The chain recombines TRBV6-4 with TRBJ2-1; 10 bases agree with TRBD2. CDR1 MRHNA and CDR2 SNTAGT come from the germline V gene. The ends lost 4 bases at V and 8 bases at J; junction bases unmatched: 5. CDR3 length: 14 residues. CDR3 sequence reads: CASSVLAGADEQFF. In DNA, the CDR3 is TGTGCCAGCAGTGTGCTAGCGGGAGCAGATGAGCAGTTCTTC.

This clone was found once. The V call is TRBV2, the J call TRBJ1-1; no firm D call. This CDR3 spans 16 amino acids. The V gene's germline CDR1 is SNHLY and CDR2 FYNNEI. V was clipped by 9 bases and J by 1 base, with 21 bases between them. The CDR3 DNA reads as TGTGCCAGTCGGGGTCTTGTCGGTAAGAAGAACACTGAAGCTTTCTTT. Translated: CASRGLVGKKNTEAFF. The full variable domain, its missing parts supplied by reference TRBV2 and TRBJ1-1, is EPEVTQTPSHQVTQMGQEVILRCVPISNHLYFYWYRQILGQKVEFLVSFYNNEISEKSEIFDDQFSVERPDGSNFTLKIRSTKLEDSAMYFCASRGLVGKKNTEAFFGQGTRLTVV.

This chain joins TRBV11-2 and TRBJ2-7; 10 bases align to TRBD1. V shed 0 bases and J 2 bases; nucleotides not matched to a gene: 4. There are 16 residues in the CDR3. The germline CDR1 and CDR2 sequences are SGHAT and FQNNGV. The CDR3 nucleotides read TGTGCCAGCAGCTTAGAACTGGGACAGGGGACCTACGAGCAGTACTTC. Translated, it gives CASSLELGQGTYEQYF.

The V and J genes are TRBV5-1 and TRBJ1-5; D not resolved. Trimming removed 4 bases from V and 3 bases from J, with 11 bases in between. This CDR3 has 14 residues. The V gene's germline CDR1 is SGHRS and CDR2 YFSETQ. CDR3 sequence (DNA): TGCGCCAGCAGCCTCGAGGGTAACAATCAGCCCCAGCATTTT. This sequence encodes CASSLEGNNQPQHF.

This clone was seen just once. The gene calls are TRBV18 and TRBJ2-2, with 10 bases fitting TRBD2. Germline CDR1 KGHSH, CDR2 LQKENI. The V gene end was trimmed by 4 bases and the J gene end by 0 bases; junction bases not matched to a gene: 5. CDR3 length equals 17 residues. CDR3 amino acids: CASSRIAGGTNTGELFF. The CDR3 DNA is TGTGCCAGCTCACGGATAGCGGGGGGAACGAACACCGGGGAGCTGTTTTTT.

The chain links TRBV27 to TRBJ1-4; D is ambiguous. The germline V and J ends were trimmed by 6 bases and 0 bases, with 8 bases remaining between them. Germline assignment: CDR1 MNHEY and CDR2 SMNVEV (reference sequence). The CDR3 is 14 residues long. CDR3 loop: CASSPRATNEKLFF. CDR3 bases: TGTGCCAGCAGCCCGAGGGCAACTAATGAAAAACTGTTTTTT.

V is TRBV15 and J is TRBJ1-5; TRBD1 is a possible D gene (5 bases). Trimming cost V 0 bases and J 0 bases, with 9 bases left between them. This CDR3 has 16 residues. The germline V gene has CDR1 LNHNV and CDR2 YYDKDF (reference sequence). The CDR3 sequence: CATSREPRDSNQPQHF. CDR3 coding DNA: TGTGCCACCAGCAGAGAGCCCAGGGATAGCAATCAGCCCCAGCATTTT.

The rearrangement joins TRBV5-1 to TRBJ2-2; tentative D call: TRBD1 (5 bases). V lost 0 bases and J 7 bases, leaving 13 bases between the germline ends. The CDR3 contains 15 residues. Germline values: CDR1 SGHRS, CDR2 YFSETQ. Here the CDR3 reads CASSLEPTGGGELFF. The CDR3 DNA sequence: TGCGCCAGCAGCTTGGAACCCACAGGCGGCGGGGAGCTGTTTTTT.

The rearrangement uses TRBV10-3 and TRBJ1-1; D is uncertain. Germline lookup yields CDR1 ENHRY and CDR2 SYGVKD. Trimming pared 3 bases from V and 7 bases from J, leaving 9 bases between. This CDR3 spans 12 amino acids. CDR3 in amino acids: CAISEANREAFF. DNA of the CDR3: TGTGCCATCAGTGAAGCGAACCGTGAAGCTTTCTTT.

This chain joins TRBV9 and TRBJ1-2, with 9 bases that match TRBD1. V trimming: 2 bases; J trimming: 7 bases; junction bases outside the gene matches: 15. Looked up from germline, CDR1 is SGDLS and CDR2 is YYNGEE. The CDR3 is 17 residues long. For the CDR3, the DNA is TGTGCCAGCAGCGTCCTCCGACAGGGGGGCCCTCTTAGTGGCTACACCTTC. It translates to CASSVLRQGGPLSGYTF.

V gene TRBV10-3 combines with J gene TRBJ1-1; 7 bases line up with TRBD1. Germline loops: CDR1 ENHRY, CDR2 SYGVKD. V gave up 6 bases and J gave up 7 bases; unmatched junction bases: 11. The CDR3 has 14 amino acids. This CDR3 reads CAIRGHRGRDEAFF. The CDR3 nucleotides are TGTGCCATCAGAGGTCACAGGGGCAGGGATGAAGCTTTCTTT.

The CDR3 DNA sequence: TGTGCCAGCAGCCCGGGGACAGGGACCTACGAGCAGTACTTC. Protein sequence: CASSPGTGTYEQYF. J is TRBJ2-7 and V is TRBV14, with 9 bases identical to TRBD1. Germline trimming cut 4 bases from V and 2 bases from J; bases unmatched to any gene: 3. Germline CDR1 and CDR2: SGHDN and FVKESK. This CDR3 contains 14 residues.

The rearrangement joins TRBV19 to TRBJ1-2; no reliable D call. Trimming stripped 5 bases from V and 0 bases from J, with 13 bases between. The CDR3 has 15 amino acids. The germline CDR1 and CDR2 sequences are LNHDA and SQIVND (reference sequence). CDR3 region: CASSYPGRANYGYTF. The CDR3, as DNA: TGTGCCAGTAGTTACCCGGGAAGGGCTAACTATGGCTACACCTTC.

The rearrangement joins TRBV27 to TRBJ1-2; TRBD1 matches at 8 bases. From germline, CDR1 is MNHEY and CDR2 SMNVEV (reference sequence). The CDR3 is 13 residues long. Trimming at V came to 6 bases and at J to 6 bases, leaving 6 bases not matched to a gene. CDR3 DNA: TGTGCCAGCAGCGCTCCAGGGGGCAATGGCTACACCTTC. It is translated as CASSAPGGNGYTF.

The V call is TRBV19, the J call TRBJ2-5; 10 bases map to TRBD1. V was clipped by 6 bases and J by 5 bases; unmatched bases: 9. The germline V gene has CDR1 LNHDA and CDR2 SQIVND (reference sequence). This CDR3 has 15 amino acids. CDR3 DNA sequence: TGTGCCAGTAGCGCCGGGACAGGGGCGGGTGAGACCCAGTACTTC. This gives the protein CASSAGTGAGETQYF.

The chain recombines TRBV7-9 with TRBJ2-3, with 7 bases identical to TRBD2. Germline CDR1 SEHNR, CDR2 FQNEAQ (reference sequence). After removal of 2 bases from V and 2 bases from J, the junction contained 13 bases not matched to a gene. The CDR3 covers 18 residues. The CDR3 coding sequence is TGTGCCAGCAGCTTATTCGCCTCTAGCGGCAGGGTCACAGATACGCAGTATTTT. Translating gives CASSLFASSGRVTDTQYF. Filled out from reference TRBV7-9 and TRBJ2-3, the complete variable domain reads DTGVSQNPRHKITKRGQNVTFRCDPISEHNRLYWYRQTLGQGPEFLTYFQNEAQLEKSRLLSDRFSAERPKGSFSTLEIQRTEQGDSAMYLCASSLFASSGRVTDTQYFGPGTRLTVL.

The chain has TRBV2 and TRBJ2-3; 10 nucleotides agree with TRBD1. The CDR3 length is 15 residues. Germline V gene lookup returns CDR1 SNHLY and CDR2 FYNNEI. The trim removed 5 bases at V and 3 bases at J, leaving 5 bases unmatched. CDR3 loop: CASSQDRGWTDTQYF. Here the CDR3 DNA reads TGTGCCAGCAGTCAGGACAGGGGGTGGACAGATACGCAGTATTTT.

V gene TRBV5-1 combines with J gene TRBJ2-7, with a possible D match to TRBD1 (5 bases). V lost 3 bases and J 2 bases, leaving 15 bases between the germline ends. Per germline, CDR1 SGHRS and CDR2 YFSETQ. The CDR3 runs to 15 residues. The CDR3 nucleotides are TGCGCCAGCAGCTCAACCGACAGCCGGCCCTACGAGCAGTACTTC. Translated: CASSSTDSRPYEQYF.

This chain uses TRBV27 with TRBJ2-7, with 9 bases matching TRBD1. The CDR3 is made up of 12 amino acids. V shed 6 bases and J 6 bases; nucleotides not matched to a gene: 3. Germline CDR1 and CDR2: MNHEY and SMNVEV (reference sequence). This chain's CDR3 is CASRGQGIEQYF. DNA for the CDR3: TGTGCCAGCAGGGGACAGGGTATCGAGCAGTACTTC.